The 17 T cell receptor beta chains given below trace back to one sample, sequenced in a study of a mutant IDH1 vaccine in newly diagnosed glioma. Regarding time point: baseline, week 1 (first vaccination visit). The sample's treatment: pre-vaccination baseline after standard-of-care therapy. TCRdb's copy holds only in-frame clones and misses some; the assay was immunoSEQ multiplex PCR. Of 70,000 or so clones in the sample, approximately 82% were seen once. This material consisted of peripheral blood mononuclear cells (PBMCs), taken from a glioma patient treated with radiotherapy, temozolomide or both. The source of these receptors is a young woman with glioma. Some clones in this sample may be carry-over from other donors' samples.

This sequence joins TRBV5-4 and TRBJ1-6; 10 nucleotides match TRBD1. The CDR3 runs 16 residues. CDR1 is SGHNT and CDR2 is YYREEE in the germline V gene (reference sequence). V gave up 5 bases and J gave up 5 bases; unmatched junction bases: 7. The DNA of the CDR3 is TGTGCCAGCAGTGTTCGGGACAGGGGAAATAATTCACCCCTCCACTTT. This sequence encodes CASSVRDRGNNSPLHF.

The rearrangement links TRBV6-1 to TRBJ2-1; D might be TRBD1 or TRBD2, each matching 5 bases. In germline, CDR1 is MNHNS, CDR2 SASEGT. This CDR3 region has 16 residues. V lost 0 bases and J lost 6, with 15 bases in between. The CDR3, as DNA: TGTGCCAGCAGTGAAGCACTAACTCTGGGGGTCAATGAGCAGTTCTTC. Protein product: CASSEALTLGVNEQFF.

The chain joins TRBV5-8 to TRBJ2-7; perhaps TRBD2 as D (6 bases). The CDR3 spans 13 residues. Germline V lookup: CDR1 SGHTS, CDR2 YDEGEE. V was clipped by 4 bases and J by 3 bases, with 11 bases between them. The CDR3 loop is CASSPGVGYEQYF. Written as DNA, the CDR3 is TGTGCCAGCAGCCCGGGGGTCGGCTACGAGCAGTACTTC. The full variable domain, rest sourced from reference TRBV5-8 and TRBJ2-7, is EAGVTQSPTHLIKTRGQQATLRCSPISGHTSVYWYQQALGLGLQFLLWYDEGEERNRGNFPPRFSGRQFPNYSSELNVNALELEDSALYLCASSPGVGYEQYFGPGTRLTVT.

For this clone: Other DNA sequences of this sample code for an identical CDR3. The CDR3 region has the DNA TGTGCCAGCAGTTGGGGGTACGAGCAGTACTTC. This gives the protein CASSWGYEQYF. The chain combines TRBV27 with TRBJ2-7; D tentatively fits TRBD1 or TRBD2 (5 bases each). Trimming left V 4 bases short and J 4 bases short, with 5 bases between. The CDR3 totals 11 residues. In germline, CDR1 is MNHEY, CDR2 SMNVEV (reference sequence).

This clone was observed once. This chain joins TRBV5-6 and TRBJ2-3; D might be TRBD2 (6 bases). CDR1 and CDR2 (germline): SGHDT, YYEEEE. Trimming removed 3 bases at V and 5 bases at J, with 16 bases between. The CDR3 runs 15 residues. The CDR3 DNA reads TGTGCCAGCAGCTCCCCCACGGGAGTGCAAGATACGCAGTATTTT. Encoded protein: CASSSPTGVQDTQYF. Together with reference TRBV5-6 and TRBJ2-3, the CDR3 gives the full variable domain: DAGVTQSPTHLIKTRGQQVTLRCSPKSGHDTVSWYQQALGQGPQFIFQYYEEEERQRGNFPDRFSGHQFPNYSSELNVNALLLGDSALYLCASSSPTGVQDTQYFGPGTRLTVL.

This rearrangement joins TRBV30 to TRBJ1-4, with D tentatively TRBD1 (5 bases). CDR1 is GTSNPN and CDR2 is SVGIG in the germline V gene (reference sequence). Trimming cost V 3 bases and J 0 bases, with 11 bases left between them. The CDR3 extends over 15 amino acids. The CDR3 nucleotides are TGTGCCTGGAGCCAACTAGGGGCAACTAATGAAAAACTGTTTTTT. Residues: CAWSQLGATNEKLFF.

The chain has TRBV6-5 and TRBJ1-6, with TRBD1 matching 7 bases. V was clipped by 5 bases and J by 6 bases; unmatched bases: 4. The CDR3 length is 14 residues. Per the germline V gene, CDR1 is MNHEY and CDR2 is SVGAGI. DNA of the CDR3: TGTGCCAGCAGTGACCGACAGGGTAATTCACCCCTCCACTTT. Translating it yields CASSDRQGNSPLHF.

This clone appeared a few times. This chain joins TRBV5-1 and TRBJ1-2, with D uncertain. There are 13 residues in the CDR3. Between the trimmed V and J ends, which lost 0 bases and 4 bases, there was a span of 7 bases. Germline V gene lookup returns CDR1 SGHRS and CDR2 YFSETQ. CDR3 loop: CASSLGQTYGYTF. CDR3 coding DNA: TGCGCCAGCAGCTTGGGGCAGACCTATGGCTACACCTTC.

The chain carries TRBV5-5 and TRBJ2-7; the D gene is possibly TRBD1 (5 bases). Germline CDR1 is SGHKS and CDR2 is YYEKEE (reference sequence). The germline V and J ends were trimmed by 5 bases and 0 bases, with 15 bases remaining between them. CDR3 length equals 15 residues. The CDR3 DNA is TGTGCCAGCAGTAAGACAGTACCGGGCTCCTACGAGCAGTACTTC. It is translated as CASSKTVPGSYEQYF.

This clone was seen once. Compared with germline, one end of the junction differs, possibly owing to a read error. V is TRBV27 and J is TRBJ2-2; the D gene is possibly TRBD1 (5 bases). Germline loops: CDR1 MNHEY, CDR2 SMNVEV (reference sequence). There are 12 residues in the CDR3. This CDR3 reads CGVGRVAGELFF. The DNA for the CDR3 is TGCGGCGTGGGGCGCGTAGCCGGGGAGCTGTTTTTT.

The rearrangement uses TRBV5-8 and TRBJ2-7, with D unclear. V dropped 2 bases and J dropped 1 base, with 7 bases sitting between them. CDR3 length equals 13 residues. Germline CDR1 is SGHTS and CDR2 is YDEGEE. This chain's CDR3 is CASSFLGSYEQYF. CDR3 DNA: TGTGCCAGCAGCTTTCTGGGGTCCTACGAGCAGTACTTC.

This chain links TRBV6-6 with TRBJ2-7, with unresolved D. The V end was cut by 8 bases, the J end by 1 base, with 3 bases between. Germline-derived CDR1 and CDR2 are MNHNY and SVGAGI (reference sequence). The CDR3 sequence is 10 residues long. The CDR3 spells CASGSYEQYF. CDR3 sequence (DNA): TGTGCCAGCGGATCCTACGAGCAGTACTTC.

The V call is TRBV9, the J call TRBJ1-3, with 7 bases fitting TRBD1. CDR1 and CDR2 from the germline V gene are SGDLS and YYNGEE. The CDR3 is 15 amino acids. The V and J ends lost 0 bases and 3 bases, in that order; junction bases with no gene match: 3. DNA of the CDR3: TGTGCCAGCAGCGTAGAGGGGGCCAGTGGAAACACCATATATTTT. It codes for CASSVEGASGNTIYF.

The chain has TRBV6-1 and TRBJ1-1; 8 bases are a match to TRBD1. CDR1 MNHNS and CDR2 SASEGT come from the germline V gene. Germline trimming cut 6 bases from V and 5 bases from J; bases unmatched to any gene: 8. This CDR3 contains 14 residues. CDR3: CASSLDRVLTEAFF. In DNA, the CDR3 is TGTGCCAGCAGCCTGGACAGGGTTTTAACTGAAGCTTTCTTT.

The rearrangement joins TRBV25-1 to TRBJ2-5; a possible D gene is TRBD2 (6 bases). Germline assignment: CDR1 MGHDK and CDR2 SYGVNS. There are 14 residues in the CDR3. Trimming stripped 1 base from V and 5 bases from J, with 11 bases between. CDR3 coding DNA: TGTGCCAGCAGTGAATTCGGGGGTGGGGAGACCCAGTACTTC. As protein: CASSEFGGGETQYF. The whole variable domain, remainder taken from reference TRBV25-1 and TRBJ2-5, is EADIYQTPRYLVIGTGKKITLECSQTMGHDKMYWYQQDPGMELHLIHYSYGVNSTEKGDLSSESTVSRIRTEHFPLTLESARPSHTSQYLCASSEFGGGETQYFGPGTRLLVL.

This sequence joins TRBV5-1 and TRBJ2-1; D gene unclear. This CDR3 has 14 amino acids. V shed 1 base and J shed 8 bases, with 13 bases lying between them. Germline lookup yields CDR1 SGHRS and CDR2 YFSETQ. CDR3 sequence: CASSLHLGIDEQFF. CDR3 coding DNA: TGCGCCAGCAGCTTGCACCTGGGGATCGATGAGCAGTTCTTC.

The chain has TRBV5-4 and TRBJ1-1, with 8 positions matching TRBD1. The CDR3 contains 14 residues. The V segment lost 3 bases and the J segment 10 bases; nucleotides outside the gene matches: 11. Looked up from germline, CDR1 is SGHNT and CDR2 is YYREEE (reference sequence). DNA for the CDR3: TGTGCCAGCAGCTCCCCAGGGGGCGAATATGGAGCTTTCTTT. Translation gives CASSSPGGEYGAFF.